Below are 32 T cell receptor beta chains sequenced from a single sample in a study of control samples from healthy donors and cancer patients. Data came from immunoSEQ multiplex PCR; TCRdb stores just in-frame clones and leaves some out. This table holds tens of thousands of clones, around 97% found once. Input material: blood. Receptors originate from a young woman in good health.

V usage is TRBV6-5 and J usage is TRBJ2-7, with D perhaps TRBD2 (6 bases). V was trimmed by 6 bases and J by 2 bases, leaving 14 bases between them. The germline V gene encodes CDR1 MNHEY and CDR2 SVGAGI. CDR3 length: 14 residues. Here the CDR3 DNA reads TGTGCCAGCAGCCCCATCGGGGGTACCTACGAGCAGTACTTC. Translating it yields CASSPIGGTYEQYF.

The J gene is TRBJ2-2, the V gene TRBV5-4, with D tentatively TRBD2 (5 bases). Germline CDR1 is SGHNT and CDR2 is YYREEE (reference sequence). CDR3 length equals 15 residues. Trimming stripped 0 bases from V and 2 bases from J, with 8 bases between. The CDR3 protein is CASSLGGFNTGELFF. CDR3 DNA sequence: TGTGCCAGCAGCTTGGGCGGGTTTAACACCGGGGAGCTGTTTTTT.

The genes are TRBV19 and TRBJ2-7, with D perhaps matching TRBD1 (6 bases). This CDR3 is 15 amino acids long. Germline CDR1 and CDR2: LNHDA and SQIVND (reference sequence). Trimming took 6 bases from V and 3 from J, leaving 18 bases between them. CDR3 residues: CASSDSGQGLYEQYF. CDR3 sequence (DNA): TGTGCCAGTAGCGACTCGGGCCAGGGGCTCTACGAGCAGTACTTC.

This clone was recorded once. This chain joins TRBV20-1 and TRBJ2-7; 8 nucleotides agree with TRBD2. V lost 2 bases to trimming and J lost 6 bases; unmatched junction nucleotides: 0. CDR3 length equals 11 residues. CDR1 DFQATT and CDR2 SNEGSKA come from the germline V gene (reference sequence). CDR3 DNA: TGCAGTGCTAGACGGGGGGGCGAGCAGTACTTC. Translating gives CSARRGGEQYF.

The rearrangement uses TRBV4-1 and TRBJ1-5; a possible D gene is TRBD1 (5 bases). There are 16 residues in the CDR3. Germline CDR1 MGHRA, CDR2 YSYEKL. Trimming cost V 1 base and J 2 bases, with 12 bases left between them. The CDR3 bases are TGCGCCAGCAGCCAAGTACCGGGGCCTGGCAATCAGCCCCAGCATTTT. Translated: CASSQVPGPGNQPQHF.

The V call is TRBV7-8, the J call TRBJ1-3; no definite D call. In germline, CDR1 is SGHVS, CDR2 FQNEAQ. With 0 bases removed from V and 0 bases from J, the gap between germline ends came to 12 bases. The CDR3 runs 17 residues. CDR3: CASSLAPLVSSGNTIYF. The CDR3 bases are TGTGCCAGCAGCTTAGCGCCACTAGTGTCCTCTGGAAACACCATATATTTT.

The count of this clone is one. The chain is built from TRBV21-1 and TRBJ2-1; the table's TRBD2 call for D was not verified on the DNA. TRBV21-1 is a pseudogene locus. The CDR3 loop spans 14 amino acids. CDR3: CASSKRRGYNEQFF. CDR3 in DNA: TGTGCCAGCAGCAAAAGGCGGGGTTACAATGAGCAGTTCTTC.

The chain recombines TRBV7-6 with TRBJ2-7, with D tentatively TRBD1 (6 bases). Trimming took off 1 base at V and 2 bases at J, with 21 bases between the two ends. The CDR3 spans 18 residues. Per germline, CDR1 SGHVS and CDR2 FNYEAQ. The CDR3 DNA follows: TGTGCCAGCAGCTTAGAGGGGTTGGGTCAGGGGCTTACCTACGAGCAGTACTTC. Protein product: CASSLEGLGQGLTYEQYF.

The chain links TRBV18 to TRBJ1-1, with D possibly being TRBD1 (5 bases). V was trimmed by 0 bases and J by 3 bases, leaving 14 bases between them. The CDR3 covers 16 residues. The germline V gene has CDR1 KGHSH and CDR2 LQKENI. CDR3 DNA sequence: TGTGCCAGCTCACCACCGAGGAGGCAGGGAGACACTGAAGCTTTCTTT. Protein product: CASSPPRRQGDTEAFF. The full variable domain, in which reference TRBV18 and TRBJ1-1 provide the parts outside the CDR3, is NAGVMQNPRHLVRRRGQEARLRCSPMKGHSHVYWYRQLPEEGLKFMVYLQKENIIDESGMPKERFSAEFPKEGPSILRIQQVVRGDSAAYFCASSPPRRQGDTEAFFGQGTRLTVV.

DNA of the CDR3: TGTGCCAGCAGTGGGGGGATCTCTGGAAACACCATATATTTT. This encodes CASSGGISGNTIYF. The rearrangement uses TRBV2 and TRBJ1-3; possibly TRBD1 for D (5 bases). The V end lost 4 bases, the J end lost 0 bases, and 7 bases lay between the germline ends. Germline V lookup: CDR1 SNHLY, CDR2 FYNNEI. This CDR3 region has 14 residues.

V is TRBV6-5 and J is TRBJ1-6; TRBD1 might be the D (6 bases). Trimming removed 9 bases from V and 8 bases from J, with 17 bases in between. The CDR3 is 14 amino acids. The germline V gene encodes CDR1 MNHEY and CDR2 SVGAGI. The CDR3 loop is CASRQAGGDSPLHF. The DNA of the CDR3 is TGTGCCAGTCGACAGGCGGGAGGCGATTCACCCCTCCACTTT.

The chain couples TRBV7-8 to TRBJ2-7, with 11 bases matching TRBD2. In germline, CDR1 is SGHVS, CDR2 FQNEAQ. The length of the CDR3 is 18 residues. V was clipped by 0 bases and J by 4 bases; unmatched bases: 11. The CDR3 DNA is TGTGCCAGCAGCTTAGCGCGCGGGACTAGCGGCTACAAGTACGAGCAGTACTTC. As protein: CASSLARGTSGYKYEQYF.

The V and J genes are TRBV19 and TRBJ1-5; 10 bases fit TRBD1. Germline V gene lookup returns CDR1 LNHDA and CDR2 SQIVND (reference sequence). The CDR3 contains 17 residues. V trimming: 4 bases; J trimming: 2 bases; junction bases outside the gene matches: 8. CDR3 loop: CASSRGRQGAGNQPQHF. For the CDR3, the DNA is TGTGCCAGTAGTAGGGGCAGACAGGGGGCGGGCAATCAGCCCCAGCATTTT.

The chain carries TRBV5-8 and TRBJ2-5; 9 bases agree with TRBD2. The CDR3 runs to 15 residues. The germline CDR1 and CDR2 sequences are SGHTS and YDEGEE. V was pared by 0 bases and J by 4 bases, with 4 bases of the junction left unmatched. The CDR3 DNA sequence: TGTGCCAGCAGCTTGGTTCTAGCGGGATTAGAGACCCAGTACTTC. Its protein product is CASSLVLAGLETQYF.

The chain uses TRBV14 and TRBJ1-2; TRBD1 aligns across 9 bases. Per the germline V gene, CDR1 is SGHDN and CDR2 is FVKESK. This CDR3 spans 14 amino acids. The V gene end was trimmed by 4 bases and the J gene end by 4 bases; junction bases not matched to a gene: 4. The CDR3 spells CASSPGQGTYGYTF. CDR3 bases: TGTGCCAGCAGCCCCGGACAGGGGACCTATGGCTACACCTTC.

The CDR3, as DNA: TGCGCCAGCAGCTCCGGGACAGGGGTTGAAAAACTGTTTTTT. It codes for CASSSGTGVEKLFF. The chain is built from TRBV5-1 and TRBJ1-4; 10 bases agree with TRBD1. The CDR3 covers 14 residues. Germline values: CDR1 SGHRS, CDR2 YFSETQ. Trimming at V came to 3 bases and at J to 7 bases, leaving 3 bases not matched to a gene.

The chain recombines TRBV5-6 with TRBJ2-7; tentatively, D is TRBD1 (5 bases). V lost 0 bases and J lost 4, with 11 bases in between. This CDR3 is 14 amino acids long. Germline V gives CDR1 SGHDT, CDR2 YYEEEE. DNA for the CDR3: TGTGCCAGCAGCTTGGTCTCAGGGCGGTACGAGCAGTACTTC. The encoded protein is CASSLVSGRYEQYF.

This chain uses TRBV10-1 with TRBJ1-2; D not resolved. The CDR3 is 11 residues long. The V and J ends lost 11 bases and 9 bases respectively, with 16 bases between them. The germline gives CDR1 WNHNN, CDR2 SYGVQD (reference sequence). The DNA for the CDR3 is TGCGCCCGCCCTGAAATCGAGAGCTACACCTTC. Translating gives CARPEIESYTF.

The chain uses TRBV19 and TRBJ2-2, with unresolved D. V shed 2 bases and J shed 0 bases, with 10 bases lying between them. Per germline, CDR1 LNHDA and CDR2 SQIVND (reference sequence). This CDR3 region has 16 residues. The CDR3 here is CASSIQAFANTGELFF. In DNA form, the CDR3 reads TGTGCCAGTAGTATACAGGCCTTCGCGAACACCGGGGAGCTGTTTTTT.

This chain joins TRBV10-2 and TRBJ2-1, with TRBD2 matching 14 bases. With V trimmed by 6 bases and J by 15 bases, 31 bases remained unmatched. This CDR3 has 21 residues. CDR1 and CDR2 from the germline V gene are WSHSY and SAAADI. CDR3 coding DNA: TGCGCCAGCAGAGGGACAGGTTCCGGGACTAGCGGGAGTACTGCGTACGTGGCGTCGTTCTTC. This gives the protein CASRGTGSGTSGSTAYVASFF.

The count of this clone is one. V is TRBV6-6 and J is TRBJ1-4; D is possibly TRBD1 (5 bases). From germline, CDR1 is MNHNY and CDR2 SVGAGI (reference sequence). V lost 2 bases and J 8 bases, leaving 15 bases between the germline ends. The CDR3 is 15 amino acids. The CDR3: CASSYEGRRREKLFF. The DNA for the CDR3 is TGTGCCAGCAGTTACGAGGGGCGGAGAAGAGAAAAACTGTTTTTT.

This chain links TRBV7-8 with TRBJ2-7; 12 bases are shared with TRBD2. The CDR3 is 15 amino acids. Trimming at V came to 5 bases and at J to 2 bases, leaving 4 bases not matched to a gene. Germline values: CDR1 SGHVS, CDR2 FQNEAQ. The CDR3 bases are TGTGCCAGCAGCCTAGGACTAGCGGGACCCTACGAGCAGTACTTC. Encoded protein: CASSLGLAGPYEQYF.

This chain connects TRBV6-5 to TRBJ2-2; unclear D gene. CDR3 length: 13 residues. Per germline, CDR1 MNHEY and CDR2 SVGAGI. V was cut by 4 bases and J by 6 bases, with 9 bases left in between. CDR3 nucleotide sequence: TGTGCCAGCAGTTTCCAGGCGTCCGGGGAGCTGTTTTTT. Protein: CASSFQASGELFF.

The CDR3 spells CASSQISATDKEAFF. The CDR3 bases are TGCGCCAGCAGCCAAATCTCCGCGACAGATAAGGAAGCTTTCTTT. The chain combines TRBV4-1 with TRBJ1-1, with D tentatively TRBD1 (5 bases). V was pared by 2 bases and J by 8 bases, with 18 bases between. This CDR3 is 15 amino acids long. Looked up from germline, CDR1 is MGHRA and CDR2 is YSYEKL.

This chain uses TRBV29-1 with TRBJ2-7; 7 nucleotides match TRBD1. In germline, CDR1 is SQVTM, CDR2 ANQGSEA. This CDR3 region has 11 residues. The V gene end was trimmed by 6 bases and the J gene end by 3 bases; junction bases not matched to a gene: 2. The CDR3 here is CSVRDSYEQYF. Written as DNA, the CDR3 is TGCAGCGTCCGGGACAGCTACGAGCAGTACTTC.

V is TRBV7-8 and J is TRBJ2-3; TRBD2 aligns across 11 bases. Germline CDR1 SGHVS, CDR2 FQNEAQ. V dropped 3 bases and J dropped 6; count of bases not matched to a gene: 11. The CDR3 has 17 amino acids. For the CDR3, the DNA is TGTGCCAGCAGCTTCCCCCGTACTAGCGGGAGAGTGGATACGCAGTATTTT. Its translation is CASSFPRTSGRVDTQYF.

This clone came up once. This rearrangement joins TRBV29-1 to TRBJ1-3, with 7 bases that match TRBD1. Germline V gene data show CDR1 as SQVTM and CDR2 as ANQGSEA. The CDR3 totals 13 residues. The ends lost 7 bases at V and 0 bases at J; junction bases unmatched: 3. The CDR3: CSAGQASGNTIYF. CDR3 bases: TGCAGCGCCGGACAGGCCTCTGGAAACACCATATATTTT.

This rearrangement joins TRBV6-1 to TRBJ2-1; 8 bases agree with TRBD2. V shed 2 bases, J shed 6 bases, and the junction held 6 bases outside the gene matches. From germline, CDR1 is MNHNS and CDR2 SASEGT. The CDR3 consists of 15 residues. The CDR3 nucleotides read TGTGCCAGCAGTGAACACGGGAGGGTCGGCAATGAGCAGTTCTTC. The encoded protein is CASSEHGRVGNEQFF.

The chain has TRBV28 and TRBJ1-1; TRBD1 matches 7 bases. V dropped 7 bases and J dropped 1; count of bases not matched to a gene: 12. CDR1 and CDR2 (germline): MDHEN, SYDVKM. This CDR3 region has 16 residues. The CDR3 DNA sequence: TGTGCCAGCATACGACAGGGTAGGACATGGAACACTGAAGCTTTCTTT. Translated: CASIRQGRTWNTEAFF.

This clone was detected once. The V and J genes are TRBV6-1 and TRBJ2-3, with 10 bases lining up with TRBD2. The length of the CDR3 is 15 residues. Germline V gene data show CDR1 as MNHNS and CDR2 as SASEGT. J gave up 4 bases and V 2 bases, and 3 bases lay outside the gene matches. The CDR3 reads CASSELAGAPDTQYF. The CDR3 bases are TGTGCCAGCAGTGAACTAGCGGGAGCCCCAGATACGCAGTATTTT.

Note on this clone: The CDR3 does not end in the conserved phenylalanine or tryptophan, so this is likely a read error. No DNA is shown, since the ends of the CDR3 on it are uncertain; the CDR3 is the one TCRdb lists. V is TRBV2 and J is TRBJ2-7. The CDR3 is 11 residues long, ends included. Germline CDR1 and CDR2: SNHLY and FYNNEI. CDR3 in amino acids: CASSEIRNLST.

The chain has TRBV28 and TRBJ1-1; TRBD1 matches at 10 bases. This CDR3 region has 12 residues. Germline V gene sequence: CDR1 MDHEN, CDR2 SYDVKM. CDR3 protein: CAYGDRGLEAFF. The DNA of the CDR3 is TGTGCTTATGGGGACAGGGGTTTAGAAGCTTTCTTT. The whole variable domain, remainder taken from reference TRBV28 and TRBJ1-1, is DVKVTQSSRYLVKRTGEKVFLECVQDMDHENMFWYRQDPGLGLRLIYFSYDVKMKEKGDIPEGYSVSREKKERFSLILESASTNQTSMYLCAYGDRGLEAFFGQGTRLTVV.